This is a list of T cell receptor beta chains from one sample in a study of cytotoxic CD8 clonotypes in ibrutinib-treated CLL. Profiling relied on immunoSEQ multiplex PCR, and the TCRdb table lists in-frame clones only, not all of them. The sample has roughly 300,000 clones, 60% to 80% seen once. The source was PBMCs, collected at disease progression, from a patient treated with ibrutinib. The receptors shown here come from a human donor with chronic lymphocytic leukemia. Both conserved end residues are part of each CDR3. Each record gives: V gene, CDR3 length, clone size, CDR3 protein. Some rows have no size entry. The others give once, few or many, or a class for an expanded clone.

v_gene: TRBV11-2
len: 14
abundance: .
CDR3aa: CASSEGLGHNEQFF

v_gene: TRBV5-1
len: 13
abundance: once
CDR3aa: CASTRQTQETQYF

v_gene: TRBV5-1
len: 14
abundance: .
CDR3aa: CASSLRGNPGELFF

v_gene: TRBV7-9
len: 14
abundance: once
CDR3aa: CATTDRGGNNEQFF

v_gene: TRBV7-8
len: 12
abundance: few
CDR3aa: CASSPDSDTFHF

v_gene: TRBV6-5
len: 14
abundance: .
CDR3aa: CASSYRGRPYEQYF

v_gene: TRBV7-9
len: 19
abundance: once
CDR3aa: CASSLARGFGLKTTGELFF

v_gene: TRBV6-5
len: 14
abundance: .
CDR3aa: CASSYAPGQLGAFF

v_gene: TRBV4-2
len: 15
abundance: once
CDR3aa: CASSQERASGNTIYF

v_gene: TRBV5-1
len: 13
abundance: .
CDR3aa: CASSPWGTDTQYF

v_gene: TRBV5-1
len: 16
abundance: .
CDR3aa: CASSLEYRGMNTEAFF

v_gene: TRBV4-2
len: 17
abundance: .
CDR3aa: CASSQVGLAGLTDTQYF

v_gene: TRBV5-4
len: 14
abundance: .
CDR3aa: CASSLETENYGYTF

v_gene: TRBV9
len: 15
abundance: .
CDR3aa: CASSDSGTAQETQYF

v_gene: TRBV4-3
len: 17
abundance: .
CDR3aa: CASSHPTSGTLRDTQYF

v_gene: TRBV7-2
len: 13
abundance: .
CDR3aa: CASSLVGNEKLFF

v_gene: TRBV27
len: 14
abundance: .
CDR3aa: CASSLGTDSYEQYF

v_gene: TRBV29-1
len: 14
abundance: once
CDR3aa: CSVEVYGRRTEAFF

v_gene: TRBV7-6
len: 15
abundance: .
CDR3aa: CASSLARGIGYGYTF

v_gene: TRBV4-1
len: 17
abundance: .
CDR3aa: CASSQVLSGRATYEQYF

v_gene: TRBV19
len: 13
abundance: .
CDR3aa: CASSIGAFYGYTF

v_gene: TRBV10-1
len: 13
abundance: .
CDR3aa: CASRGQPGNTIYF

v_gene: TRBV18
len: 13
abundance: .
CDR3aa: CASSPPSRNEQFF

v_gene: TRBV28
len: 17
abundance: .
CDR3aa: CASSFHPGGLNSYEQYF

v_gene: TRBV28
len: 12
abundance: .
CDR3aa: CASSRTGVEAFF

v_gene: TRBV6-5
len: 15
abundance: .
CDR3aa: CASSKTSSSYNEQFF

v_gene: TRBV2
len: 16
abundance: .
CDR3aa: CASRRTAYAVHQPQHF

v_gene: TRBV13
len: 14
abundance: .
CDR3aa: CASSLGPQGYTIYF

v_gene: TRBV6-4
len: 14
abundance: .
CDR3aa: CASKRGQSTDTQYF

v_gene: TRBV10-2
len: 17
abundance: .
CDR3aa: CASSAGTSGGPTGELFF

v_gene: TRBV6-1
len: 16
abundance: .
CDR3aa: CASSEVRGRSAYEQYF

v_gene: TRBV4-2
len: 14
abundance: .
CDR3aa: CASSQEGPGSRYTF

v_gene: TRBV6-5
len: 13
abundance: .
CDR3aa: CASSLSVNYGYTF

v_gene: TRBV28
len: 15
abundance: .
CDR3aa: CASSSTSLRSGEQYF

v_gene: TRBV9
len: 13
abundance: few
CDR3aa: CASSASLVYEQFF

v_gene: TRBV5-4
len: 12
abundance: .
CDR3aa: CASSFWADTQYF

v_gene: TRBV6-5
len: 14
abundance: .
CDR3aa: CASRGTGGNYGYTF

v_gene: TRBV11-2
len: 16
abundance: .
CDR3aa: CASSPRTSSVSGELFF

v_gene: TRBV9
len: 16
abundance: few
CDR3aa: CASSVGLAGLQETQYF

v_gene: TRBV5-1
len: 14
abundance: .
CDR3aa: CASSSQTTSYEQYF

v_gene: TRBV29-1
len: 13
abundance: .
CDR3aa: CSVEDAVLQPQHF

v_gene: TRBV12-5
len: 15
abundance: .
CDR3aa: CASVFAGTGPYEQYF

v_gene: TRBV10-1
len: 12
abundance: once
CDR3aa: CASSESGGTAFF

v_gene: TRBV28
len: 17
abundance: .
CDR3aa: CASSQAPLTETNEKLFF